What follows describes a single T cell receptor (beta chain). Its target is unknown. Trimming cost V 3 bases and J 2 bases; bases outside gene matches: 8. The germline V gene encodes CDR1 DFQATT and CDR2 SNEGSKA (reference sequence). The CDR3 covers 16 residues. This sample was taken from a study of post-analysis software for immune sequencing data. Overall study: As for disease course, relapsing-remitting, secondary progressive and progressive-relapsing multiple sclerosis were all included.

General observations from the study: Co-batched samples clustered tightly together by F measure. The study found significantly lower normalized Chao1 diversity in multiple sclerosis patients than in controls. Among roughly 5 TRBV segments more frequent in patients than controls were TRBV5-6, TRBV5-1 and TRBV20-1.

Built from TCR beta cDNA, the libraries had unique molecular identifiers in them. The authors obtained 500,000 to 600,000 cDNA molecules from approximately 0.95 to 9.8 million T cells. TCRdb re-derived calls from the PCR reads in MiXCR, one entry per CDR3 protein. The sample shows about 380,000 distinct CDR3 sequences, less than 40% of them seen only once. The sequenced material came from blood. This chain connects TRBV20-1 to TRBJ1-3, with 9 bases aligning to TRBD1. The source is a girl aged 5 to 17 with multiple sclerosis. CDR3 in DNA: TGCAGTGCTAGGGCCGGGACAGGGACCCCTGGAAACACCATATATTTT. It is translated as CSARAGTGTPGNTIYF.